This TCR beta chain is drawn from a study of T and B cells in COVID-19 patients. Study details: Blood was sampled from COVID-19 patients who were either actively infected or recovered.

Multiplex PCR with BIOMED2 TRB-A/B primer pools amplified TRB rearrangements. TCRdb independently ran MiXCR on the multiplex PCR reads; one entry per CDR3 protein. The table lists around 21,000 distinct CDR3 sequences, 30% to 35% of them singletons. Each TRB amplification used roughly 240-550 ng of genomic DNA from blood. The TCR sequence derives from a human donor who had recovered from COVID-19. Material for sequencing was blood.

In DNA, the CDR3 is TGTGCCTGGAGTCATCCAGGGGACTATCAGCCCCAGCATTTT. Its translation: CAWSHPGDYQPQHF. The chain recombines TRBV30 with TRBJ1-5; the D gene is possibly TRBD1 (6 bases). Trimming shortened V by 2 bases and J by 5 bases, and 13 bases separated the two germline ends. The CDR3 loop spans 14 amino acids. The germline CDR1 and CDR2 sequences are GTSNPN and SVGIG (reference sequence).